The 23 T cell receptor beta chains in this list originate from one sample, sequenced in a study of T-cell reconstitution after alpha-beta-depleted transplantation in children. This sample's TCRbeta library carried unique molecular identifier barcodes. Each CDR3 protein is one row after TCRdb ran MiXCR on the PCR reads. The sample carries 200,000 to 250,000 distinct CDR3 sequences, approximately 10% recorded once. This material consisted of PBMCs from the stem cell graft donor, taken from the stem cell graft. The receptor source for this set is a human donor who donated a stem cell graft to a child with acute lymphoblastic leukemia.

This clonotype came up many times. The chain links TRBV7-2 to TRBJ2-3; D is ambiguous. Between the trimmed V and J ends, which lost 3 bases and 4 bases, there was a span of 11 bases. The CDR3 runs to 14 residues. From germline, CDR1 is SGHTA and CDR2 FQGNSA. CDR3 DNA: TGTGCCAGCAGCTTCGGCTTAATGGCAGATACGCAGTATTTT. Residues: CASSFGLMADTQYF.

This clonotype was observed a handful of times. The genes are TRBV6-1 and TRBJ2-6; D is perhaps TRBD2 (5 bases). The CDR3 consists of 16 residues. Germline V gives CDR1 MNHNS, CDR2 SASEGT. V lost 7 bases to trimming and J lost 0 bases, with 13 bases between them. The CDR3 nucleotides read TGTGCCAGCAACAGACGAGCGGACTCTGGGGCCAACGTCCTGACTTTC. It specifies CASNRRADSGANVLTF.

V usage is TRBV10-3 and J usage is TRBJ1-1; the match to TRBD1 covers 7 bases. The CDR3 consists of 13 residues. J was trimmed by 5 bases and V by 6 bases; bases with no gene match: 6. Germline CDR1 is ENHRY and CDR2 is SYGVKD. The CDR3 DNA reads as TGTGCCATCAGCACCGGGACAGTGACTGAAGCTTTCTTT. This encodes CAISTGTVTEAFF.

This clonotype was seen a handful of times. V is TRBV6-6 and J is TRBJ2-7; tentative D call: TRBD1 (6 bases). Per germline, CDR1 MNHNY and CDR2 SVGAGI (reference sequence). The length of the CDR3 is 11 residues. V was pared by 8 bases and J by 4 bases, with 9 bases between. For the CDR3, the DNA is TGTGCCAGCCTGACAGGATACGAGCAGTACTTC. It yields the protein CASLTGYEQYF.

A remark on this clonotype: The junction and the germline gene differ at one end; a read error may be behind it. The rearrangement joins TRBV3-1 to TRBJ2-1, with 7 bases that match TRBD1. The CDR3 sequence is 14 residues long. Germline V gene lookup returns CDR1 LGHDT and CDR2 YNNKEL (reference sequence). This CDR3 is CASSEEGTVNEQFF. CDR3 DNA: TGTGCCAGCAGCGAAGAAGGGACAGTTAATGAGCAGTTCTTC.

This clonotype showed up just a few times. CDR3 in amino acids: CASSLYEPNEKLFF. The CDR3 DNA reads TGCGCCAGCAGCTTGTACGAACCCAATGAAAAACTGTTTTTT. The V call is TRBV5-1, the J call TRBJ1-4, with D unresolved. The CDR3 has 14 amino acids. V shed 1 base and J shed 5 bases, with 9 bases lying between them. Germline CDR1 is SGHRS and CDR2 is YFSETQ.

V usage is TRBV3-1 and J usage is TRBJ2-2; perhaps TRBD2 as D (6 bases). Trimming left V 6 bases short and J 0 bases short, with 8 bases between. The germline CDR1 and CDR2 sequences are LGHDT and YNNKEL (reference sequence). The CDR3 has 14 residues. The DNA of the CDR3 is TGTGCCAGCAGGCGGGGATCGAACACCGGGGAGCTGTTTTTT. The encoded protein is CASRRGSNTGELFF.

This sequence joins TRBV20-1 and TRBJ2-2; TRBD1 matches at 11 bases. J lost 4 bases, V lost 5 bases, and 6 bases had no gene match. CDR3 size: 15 residues. In germline, CDR1 is DFQATT, CDR2 SNEGSKA (reference sequence). The CDR3 DNA reads TGCAGTGCTGAGGGACAGGGGGGTGGCACCGGGGAGCTGTTTTTT. Residues: CSAEGQGGGTGELFF.

This clonotype appeared a few times. V is TRBV21-1 and J is TRBJ2-7; the DNA was not used to check the table's D call, TRBD1. TRBV21-1 is given as a pseudogene. The CDR3 runs 16 residues. The CDR3 sequence: CALGGARRLVRYEQYF. The CDR3 bases are TGTGCCCTGGGGGGGGCGCGTAGGTTGGTCCGCTACGAGCAGTACTTC.

This clonotype was picked up a small number of times. This chain joins TRBV10-2 and TRBJ2-7, with TRBD1 as a possible D gene (6 bases). This CDR3 spans 14 amino acids. Germline CDR1 reads WSHSY; CDR2 reads SAAADI. V was pared by 5 bases and J by 0 bases, with 11 bases between. The CDR3 here is CASSRGMSSYEQYF. As DNA, the CDR3 is TGCGCCAGCAGTAGGGGGATGAGCTCCTACGAGCAGTACTTC.

The V and J genes are TRBV7-9 and TRBJ2-7, with 7 bases identical to TRBD1. Germline V gives CDR1 SEHNR, CDR2 FQNEAQ (reference sequence). Trimming at V came to 5 bases and at J to 2 bases, leaving 3 bases not matched to a gene. CDR3 length: 13 residues. The CDR3 loop is CASSDREPYEQYF. The CDR3 DNA is TGTGCCAGCAGCGACAGGGAGCCCTACGAGCAGTACTTC.

This clonotype was seen many times. The chain has TRBV5-1 and TRBJ1-1; the D is unclear. CDR3 length: 15 residues. The V gene lost 3 bases and the J gene lost 1 base, with 13 bases spanning the gap. CDR1 is SGHRS and CDR2 is YFSETQ in the germline V gene. CDR3 loop: CASSSRTVGNTEAFF. For the CDR3, the DNA is TGCGCCAGCAGCTCGAGGACGGTGGGGAACACTGAAGCTTTCTTT.

This clonotype was seen at least ten times. The CDR3 nucleotides are TGTGCCAGCAGTGTAAGCGGAATCACAGATACGCAGTATTTT. This translates into CASSVSGITDTQYF. This chain joins TRBV6-1 and TRBJ2-3, with D perhaps matching TRBD2 (5 bases). The CDR3 extends over 14 amino acids. Germline V lookup: CDR1 MNHNS, CDR2 SASEGT. The ends were cut back, 4 bases at V and 2 bases at J, with 10 bases in the middle.

This chain uses TRBV5-1 with TRBJ1-1; 8 bases match TRBD1. The germline CDR1 and CDR2 sequences are SGHRS and YFSETQ. V shed 4 bases, J shed 1 base, and the junction held 6 bases outside the gene matches. This CDR3 comprises 15 residues. The DNA of the CDR3 is TGCGCCAGCAGCCCAACAGGGGGGGAGAACACTGAAGCTTTCTTT. Translated, it gives CASSPTGGENTEAFF. The full variable domain, completed using reference TRBV5-1 and TRBJ1-1, is KAGVTQTPRYLIKTRGQQVTLSCSPISGHRSVSWYQQTPGQGLQFLFEYFSETQRNKGNFPGRFSGRQFSNSRSEMNVSTLELGDSALYLCASSPTGGENTEAFFGQGTRLTVV.

The table lists this clonotype with many counts. The J gene is TRBJ2-5, the V gene TRBV5-1; a possible D gene is TRBD1 (6 bases). CDR1 is SGHRS and CDR2 is YFSETQ in the germline V gene. This CDR3 contains 14 residues. Trimming stripped 0 bases from V and 3 bases from J, with 9 bases between. This chain's CDR3 is CASSLDRVEETQYF. In nucleotides, the CDR3 is TGCGCCAGCAGCTTGGACAGGGTTGAAGAGACCCAGTACTTC.

The sample holds many counts of this clonotype. The chain has TRBV12-3 or TRBV12-4 and TRBJ1-1, with D possibly matching TRBD1 (5 bases). This CDR3 has 13 amino acids. Trimming took off 6 bases at V and 3 bases at J, with 11 bases between the two ends. The DNA for the CDR3 is TGTGCCAGCAGCTTCGGACAATACACTGAAGCTTTCTTT. This encodes CASSFGQYTEAFF.

This clonotype was found many times. This chain links TRBV9 with TRBJ2-1, with 8 bases fitting TRBD2. This CDR3 comprises 14 residues. V lost 2 bases to trimming and J lost 2 bases; unmatched junction nucleotides: 0. Germline-derived CDR1 and CDR2 are SGDLS and YYNGEE. The CDR3 reads CASSVTSAYNEQFF. The CDR3 DNA reads as TGTGCCAGCAGCGTGACTAGCGCCTACAATGAGCAGTTCTTC.

This clonotype was counted between two and nine times. The rearrangement links TRBV12-3 or TRBV12-4 to TRBJ1-2; 7 nucleotides agree with TRBD1. V lost 6 bases and J lost 5; bases outside the gene matches: 6. The CDR3 extends over 13 amino acids. The DNA of the CDR3 is TGTGCCAGCAGCATAGGACAGGCGTATGGCTACACCTTC. It yields the protein CASSIGQAYGYTF.

This chain uses TRBV6-5 with TRBJ1-4, with a possible D match to TRBD1 (6 bases). From germline, CDR1 is MNHEY and CDR2 SVGAGI. The CDR3 sequence is 14 residues long. The germline V and J ends were trimmed by 2 bases and 3 bases, with 7 bases remaining between them. The DNA for the CDR3 is TGTGCCAGCAGTTACAGGGGGTCTAATGAAAAACTGTTTTTT. This sequence encodes CASSYRGSNEKLFF.

This clonotype occurred once. The V gene is TRBV12-3 or TRBV12-4, the J gene TRBJ2-7, with D possibly matching TRBD1 (6 bases). V gave up 6 bases and J gave up 3 bases, with 18 bases separating them. The CDR3 is made up of 15 amino acids. For the CDR3, the DNA is TGTGCCAGCAGCCACAGCCCCGGGACACTCTACGAGCAGTACTTC. It encodes CASSHSPGTLYEQYF.

This clonotype was seen only a few times. This rearrangement joins TRBV5-1 to TRBJ1-2; the match to TRBD1 covers 11 bases. V was clipped by 1 base and J by 4 bases; unmatched bases: 6. Looked up from germline, CDR1 is SGHRS and CDR2 is YFSETQ. CDR3 length equals 16 residues. The chain's CDR3 is CASSLFSGTGGYGYTF. The CDR3 DNA reads TGCGCCAGCAGCTTGTTTTCGGGGACAGGGGGCTATGGCTACACCTTC.

The rearrangement uses TRBV5-5 and TRBJ2-5; D is perhaps TRBD1 (5 bases). V lost 4 bases and J lost 1, with 17 bases in between. Per germline, CDR1 SGHKS and CDR2 YYEKEE (reference sequence). The CDR3 has 16 residues. For the CDR3, the DNA is TGTGCCAGCAGCCTCCAAACAGGCTATTCCCAAGAGACCCAGTACTTC. The encoded protein is CASSLQTGYSQETQYF. Using reference TRBV5-5 and TRBJ2-5 for the parts outside the CDR3, the full variable domain is DAGVTQSPTHLIKTRGQQVTLRCSPISGHKSVSWYQQVLGQGPQFIFQYYEKEERGRGNFPDRFSARQFPNYSSELNVNALLLGDSALYLCASSLQTGYSQETQYFGPGTRLLVL.

This clonotype was recorded many times. The chain combines TRBV2 with TRBJ2-3; TRBD2 might be the D (7 bases). The V and J ends lost 4 bases and 0 bases respectively, with 14 bases between them. CDR3 length equals 16 residues. Germline lookup yields CDR1 SNHLY and CDR2 FYNNEI. The CDR3 is CASSGGGGLSTDTQYF. In DNA, the CDR3 is TGTGCCAGCAGTGGCGGCGGGGGCCTTAGCACAGATACGCAGTATTTT.